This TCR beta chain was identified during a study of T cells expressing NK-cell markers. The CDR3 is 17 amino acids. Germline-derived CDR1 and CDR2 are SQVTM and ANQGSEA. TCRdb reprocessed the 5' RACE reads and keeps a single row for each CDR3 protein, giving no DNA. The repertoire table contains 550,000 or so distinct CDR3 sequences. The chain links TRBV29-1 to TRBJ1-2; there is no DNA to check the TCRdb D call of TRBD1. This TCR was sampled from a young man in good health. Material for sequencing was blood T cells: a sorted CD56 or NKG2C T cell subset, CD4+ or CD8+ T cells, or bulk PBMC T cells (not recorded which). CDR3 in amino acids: CSVEDPGQGPVGYGYTF. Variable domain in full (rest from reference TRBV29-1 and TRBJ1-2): SAVISQKPSRDICQRGTSLTIQCQVDSQVTMMFWYRQQPGQSLTLIATANQGSEATYESGFVIDKFPISRPNLTFSTLTVSNMSPEDSSIYLCSVEDPGQGPVGYGYTFGSGTRLTVV.